These T cell receptor beta chains were read from a single sample in a study of radiotherapy plus CTLA-4 blockade in lung cancer. The data were produced by immunoSEQ multiplex PCR, yet TCRdb's version contains in-frame clones alone and is incomplete. The data contain 120,000 or so clones, 78% of them seen just once; the ten biggest clones take up 4% to 6%. The specimen was peripheral blood, collected from a patient treated with radiotherapy plus ipilimumab. Every receptor here comes from a human donor with non-small cell lung cancer who had a partial response to radiotherapy plus ipilimumab. Both conserved end residues are part of each CDR3. D genes are given only for firm matches. The size field is filled for only some rows; it gives once, few, many or a size class.

TRBJ1-4,.,TRBD1,TRBV28,CASSHQGAVTNEKLFF,TGTGCCAGCAGTCATCAGGGGGCGGTAACTAATGAAAAACTGTTTTTT
TRBJ1-2,once,.,TRBV28,CASSLGGKRTGYTF,TGTGCCAGCAGTTTAGGAGGTAAACGGACTGGCTACACCTTC
TRBJ2-4,.,TRBD2,TRBV10-3,CAISESRGVGEGIQYF,TGTGCCATCAGTGAGTCGAGAGGTGTGGGGGAGGGCATTCAGTACTTC
TRBJ2-1,.,TRBD2,TRBV7-6,CASSSRGLGDNEQFF,TGTGCCAGCAGCTCGCGAGGACTAGGGGACAATGAGCAGTTCTTC
TRBJ2-1,.,.,TRBV7-3,CASSFLARLDYNEQFF,TGTGCCAGCAGCTTTCTAGCGCGACTCGACTACAATGAGCAGTTCTTC
TRBJ1-1,.,.,TRBV9,CASSTTPAVWGNTEAFF,TGTGCCAGCAGCACCACCCCCGCCGTCTGGGGCAACACTGAAGCTTTCTTT
TRBJ1-2,.,.,TRBV20-1,CSALVNYGYTF,TGCAGTGCTCTCGTTAACTATGGCTACACCTTC
TRBJ2-7,.,TRBD2,TRBV27,CASSSIAGRSYEQYF,TGTGCCAGCAGTTCTATAGCGGGACGCTCCTACGAGCAGTACTTC
TRBJ1-1,.,.,TRBV7-2,CASSQLTREAFF,TGTGCCAGCAGCCAGTTGACGAGGGAAGCTTTCTTT
TRBJ1-5,.,.,TRBV28,CASSLGALSNQPQHF,TGTGCCAGCAGTTTGGGCGCACTTAGCAATCAGCCCCAGCATTTT
TRBJ1-4,.,TRBD1,TRBV19,CASSPGAGGNEKLFF,TGTGCCAGTAGTCCTGGGGCAGGGGGAAATGAAAAACTGTTTTTT
TRBJ1-5,.,.,TRBV4-1,CASSSVVGEGQPQHF,TGCGCCAGCAGCAGCGTGGTGGGTGAAGGTCAGCCCCAGCATTTT
TRBJ2-1,.,TRBD1,TRBV11-2,CASRRTGNNEQFF,TGTGCCAGCAGGCGGACAGGGAACAATGAGCAGTTCTTC
TRBJ2-3,.,.,TRBV6-5,CASSQRADTQYF,TGTGCCAGCAGTCAGAGGGCAGATACGCAGTATTTT
TRBJ1-2,.,.,TRBV5-8,CASSPFTGANYGYTF,TGTGCCAGCAGCCCATTCACAGGCGCTAACTATGGCTACACCTTC
TRBJ2-3,once,TRBD2,TRBV7-9,CASSPWAGGSTDTQYF,TGTGCCAGCAGCCCCTGGGCGGGAGGTAGCACAGATACGCAGTATTTT
TRBJ1-2,.,.,TRBV28,CASMRVNYGYTF,TGTGCCAGCATGAGAGTCAACTATGGCTACACCTTC
TRBJ1-3,.,.,TRBV5-6,CASSTDTGIGNTIYF,TGTGCCAGCAGCACCGACACAGGGATCGGAAACACCATATATTTT
TRBJ1-5,.,TRBD1,TRBV27,CASSLVRRDRSSPQHF,TGTGCCAGCAGTTTAGTTCGTCGGGACAGGTCCTCGCCCCAGCATTTT
TRBJ2-1,.,TRBD2,TRBV4-1,CASSQAPSGAYNEQFF,TGCGCCAGCAGCCAGGCTCCTAGCGGAGCGTACAATGAGCAGTTCTTC
TRBJ2-3,.,TRBD2,TRBV9,CASSAGTSGRAADTQYF,TGTGCCAGCAGCGCCGGGACTAGCGGGAGGGCCGCAGATACGCAGTATTTT
TRBJ2-2,.,TRBD1,TRBV28,CASSNRGRGAGELFF,TGTGCCAGCTCAAACAGGGGGCGAGGGGCCGGGGAGCTGTTTTTT
TRBJ1-1,.,.,TRBV7-2,CASSYQTANTEAFF,TGTGCCAGCAGCTATCAGACAGCGAACACTGAAGCTTTCTTT
TRBJ1-1,once,.,TRBV5-5,CASSFRAGEGGTEAFF,TGTGCCAGCAGCTTTCGGGCAGGGGAGGGGGGCACTGAAGCTTTCTTT
TRBJ2-7,.,.,TRBV7-2,CASSLEPGDVFYEQYF,TGTGCCAGCAGCTTAGAGCCAGGGGACGTATTCTACGAGCAGTACTTC
TRBJ2-5,.,TRBD2,TRBV7-2,CASSLAGLASQETQYF,TGTGCCAGCAGCTTAGCGGGACTAGCATCTCAAGAGACCCAGTACTTC
TRBJ2-7,.,.,TRBV28,CASSSPQREATYEQYF,TGTGCCAGCAGTTCTCCCCAGAGGGAAGCCACCTACGAGCAGTACTTC
TRBJ2-5,.,TRBD2,TRBV5-6,CASTQTGIAGGTRQETQYF,TGTGCCAGCACCCAAACGGGGATAGCGGGAGGGACCCGCCAAGAGACCCAGTACTTC
TRBJ2-7,.,.,TRBV25-1,CASSQSYEQYF,TGTGCCAGTAGCCAGAGTTACGAGCAGTACTTC
TRBJ2-7,.,TRBD1,TRBV10-3,CAIRTTGSSYEQYF,TGTGCCATCAGGACGACAGGGAGCTCCTACGAGCAGTACTTC
TRBJ1-5,.,TRBD1,TRBV6-5,CASRGQTDSNQPQHF,TGTGCCAGCAGGGGACAGACAGACTCCAATCAGCCCCAGCATTTT
TRBJ1-4,.,TRBD1,TRBV5-1,CASSETGINEKLFF,TGCGCCAGCAGCGAGACAGGGATTAATGAAAAACTGTTTTTT
TRBJ1-1,few,.,TRBV6-1,CASSALMTGNTEAFF,TGTGCCAGCAGTGCACTTATGACAGGTAACACTGAAGCTTTCTTT
TRBJ2-4,.,TRBD2,TRBV11-3,CASSPRAGGPAKNIQYF,TGTGCCAGCAGCCCAAGAGCGGGAGGGCCAGCCAAAAACATTCAGTACTTC
TRBJ2-3,.,TRBD2,TRBV4-3,CASSQLSGRAVDTQYF,TGCGCCAGCAGCCAACTTAGCGGGAGGGCTGTTGATACGCAGTATTTT
TRBJ2-1,.,.,TRBV2,CASFRGTRENNEQFF,TGTGCCAGCTTCCGGGGGACTCGAGAAAACAATGAGCAGTTCTTC
TRBJ1-2,.,.,TRBV9,CASSDPPGGNYGYTF,TGTGCCAGCAGCGACCCCCCGGGGGGAAACTATGGCTACACCTTC
TRBJ2-1,once,TRBD2,TRBV7-2,CASSPFAGALNEQFF,TGTGCCAGCAGCCCGTTCGCGGGAGCTCTAAATGAGCAGTTCTTC
TRBJ1-1,.,TRBD1,TRBV27,CASSYMDRGEKTEAFF,TGTGCCAGCAGCTACATGGACAGGGGAGAGAAGACTGAAGCTTTCTTT
TRBJ1-2,.,.,TRBV6-1,CASSERRWSGYTF,TGTGCCAGCAGTGAAAGGCGGTGGAGTGGCTACACCTTC
TRBJ1-2,.,TRBD1,TRBV19,CASNMGQGSSDYYGYTF,TGTGCCAGTAACATGGGACAGGGATCTTCCGATTACTATGGCTACACCTTC
TRBJ2-1,.,TRBD2,TRBV7-3,CASSPSAYVAGEQFF,TGTGCCAGCAGCCCCTCCGCATACGTAGCGGGAGAGCAGTTCTTC
TRBJ2-3,.,TRBD2,TRBV29-1,CSVEDMSETSGRASTDTQYF,TGCAGCGTTGAAGATATGTCCGAAACTAGCGGGAGGGCTAGCACAGATACGCAGTATTTT
TRBJ2-2,.,.,TRBV6-1,CASMSLNTGELFF,TGTGCCAGCATGTCGTTAAACACCGGGGAGCTGTTTTTT
TRBJ2-1,.,TRBD2,TRBV7-7,CASSPGLNNEQFF,TGTGCTAGCAGCCCGGGACTAAACAATGAGCAGTTCTTC
TRBJ1-4,.,TRBD1,TRBV19,CASRQGVSEKLFF,TGTGCCAGTCGACAGGGCGTGAGCGAAAAACTGTTTTTT
TRBJ1-2,.,TRBD1,TRBV28,CASSWGTGRLSNYGYTF,TGTGCCAGCAGTTGGGGGACAGGGAGGCTGTCTAACTATGGCTACACCTTC
TRBJ2-3,.,TRBD2,TRBV6-1,CASSEGAREGYTQYF,TGTGCCAGCAGTGAAGGCGCGCGGGAGGGCTATACGCAGTATTTT
TRBJ2-2,.,TRBD1,TRBV7-6,CASSPRDRVYANTGELFF,TGTGCCAGCAGCCCCCGGGACAGGGTTTACGCGAACACCGGGGAGCTGTTTTTT